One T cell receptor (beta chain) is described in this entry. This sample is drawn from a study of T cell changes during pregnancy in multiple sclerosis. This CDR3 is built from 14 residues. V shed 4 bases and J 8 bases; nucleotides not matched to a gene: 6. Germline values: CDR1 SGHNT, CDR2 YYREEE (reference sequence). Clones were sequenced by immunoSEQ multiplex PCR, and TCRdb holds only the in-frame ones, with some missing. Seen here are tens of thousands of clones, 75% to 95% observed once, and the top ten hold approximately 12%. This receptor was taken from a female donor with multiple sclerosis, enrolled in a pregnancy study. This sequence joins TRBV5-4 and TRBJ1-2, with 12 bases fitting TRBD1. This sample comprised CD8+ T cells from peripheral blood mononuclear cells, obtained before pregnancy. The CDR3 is CASSREGQGAGYTF. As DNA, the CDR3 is TGTGCCAGCAGCAGAGAGGGACAGGGGGCGGGCTACACCTTC.